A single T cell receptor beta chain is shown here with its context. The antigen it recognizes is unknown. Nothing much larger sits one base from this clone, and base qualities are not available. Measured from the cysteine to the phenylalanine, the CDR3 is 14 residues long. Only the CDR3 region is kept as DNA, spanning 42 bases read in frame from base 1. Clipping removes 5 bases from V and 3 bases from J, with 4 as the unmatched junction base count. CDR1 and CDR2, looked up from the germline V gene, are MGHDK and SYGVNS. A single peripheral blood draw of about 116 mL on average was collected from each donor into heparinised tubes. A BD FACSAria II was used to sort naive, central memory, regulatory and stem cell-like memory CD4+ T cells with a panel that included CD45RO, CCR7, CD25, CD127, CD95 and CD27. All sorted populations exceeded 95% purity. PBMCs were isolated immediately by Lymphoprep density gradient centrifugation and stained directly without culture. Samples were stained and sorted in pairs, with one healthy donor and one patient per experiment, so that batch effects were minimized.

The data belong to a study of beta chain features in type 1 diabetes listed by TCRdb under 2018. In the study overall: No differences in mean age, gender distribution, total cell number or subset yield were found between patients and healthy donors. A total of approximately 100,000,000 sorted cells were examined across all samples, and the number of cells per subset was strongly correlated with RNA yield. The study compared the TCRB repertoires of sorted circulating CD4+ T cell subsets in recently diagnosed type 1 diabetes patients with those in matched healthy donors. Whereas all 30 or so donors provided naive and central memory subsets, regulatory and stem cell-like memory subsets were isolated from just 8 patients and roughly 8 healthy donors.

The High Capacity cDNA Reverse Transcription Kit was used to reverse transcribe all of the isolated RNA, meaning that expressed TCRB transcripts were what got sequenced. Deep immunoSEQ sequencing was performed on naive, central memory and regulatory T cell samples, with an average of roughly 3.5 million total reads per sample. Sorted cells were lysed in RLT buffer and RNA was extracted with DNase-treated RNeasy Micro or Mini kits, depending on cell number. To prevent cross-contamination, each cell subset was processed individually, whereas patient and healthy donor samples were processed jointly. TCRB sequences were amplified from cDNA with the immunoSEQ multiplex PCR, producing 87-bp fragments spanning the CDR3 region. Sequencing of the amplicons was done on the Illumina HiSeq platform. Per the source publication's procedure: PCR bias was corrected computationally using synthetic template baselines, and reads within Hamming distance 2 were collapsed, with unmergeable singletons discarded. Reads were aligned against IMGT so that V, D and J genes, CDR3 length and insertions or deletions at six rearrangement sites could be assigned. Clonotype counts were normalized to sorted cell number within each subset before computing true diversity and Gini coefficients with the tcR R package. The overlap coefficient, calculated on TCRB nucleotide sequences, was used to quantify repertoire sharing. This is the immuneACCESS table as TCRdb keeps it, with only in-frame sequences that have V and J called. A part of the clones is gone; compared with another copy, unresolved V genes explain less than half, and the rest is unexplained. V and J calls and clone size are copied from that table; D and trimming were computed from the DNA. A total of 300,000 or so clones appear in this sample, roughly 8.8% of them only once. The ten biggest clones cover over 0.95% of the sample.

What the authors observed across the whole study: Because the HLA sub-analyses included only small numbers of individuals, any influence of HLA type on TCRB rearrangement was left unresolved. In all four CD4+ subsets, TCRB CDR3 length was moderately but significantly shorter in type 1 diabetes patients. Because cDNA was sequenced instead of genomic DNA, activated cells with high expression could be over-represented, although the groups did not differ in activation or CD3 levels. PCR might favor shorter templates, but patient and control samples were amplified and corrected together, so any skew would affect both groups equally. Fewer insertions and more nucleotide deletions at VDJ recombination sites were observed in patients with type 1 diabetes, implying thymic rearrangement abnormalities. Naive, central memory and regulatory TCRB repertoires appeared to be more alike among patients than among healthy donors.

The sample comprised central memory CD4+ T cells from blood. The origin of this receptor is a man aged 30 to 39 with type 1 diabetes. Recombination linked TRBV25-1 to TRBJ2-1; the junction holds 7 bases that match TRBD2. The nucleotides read TGTGCCAGCAGTCGGAGCGGGGTCTACAATGAGCAGTTCTTC. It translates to CASSRSGVYNEQFF.